The present T cell receptor beta chain was sequenced within a study of T cell changes during pregnancy in multiple sclerosis. Clones were sequenced by immunoSEQ multiplex PCR, and TCRdb holds only the in-frame ones, with some missing. The sample yields tens of thousands of clones, roughly 90% seen once. Source: peripheral blood, taken after pregnancy. The receptor comes from a female donor with multiple sclerosis, enrolled in a pregnancy study.

CDR3 nucleotides: TGCGCCAGCAGCTCGCTTACAGGGGGCCTTTATGGCTACACCTTC. This sequence encodes CASSSLTGGLYGYTF. The V gene is TRBV5-1, the J gene TRBJ1-2; TRBD1 aligns across 9 bases. Germline CDR1 and CDR2: SGHRS and YFSETQ. The V segment lost 3 bases and the J segment 5 bases; nucleotides outside the gene matches: 8. CDR3 length equals 15 residues. The full variable domain, in which reference TRBV5-1 and TRBJ1-2 provide the parts outside the CDR3, is KAGVTQTPRYLIKTRGQQVTLSCSPISGHRSVSWYQQTPGQGLQFLFEYFSETQRNKGNFPGRFSGRQFSNSRSEMNVSTLELGDSALYLCASSSLTGGLYGYTFGSGTRLTVV.